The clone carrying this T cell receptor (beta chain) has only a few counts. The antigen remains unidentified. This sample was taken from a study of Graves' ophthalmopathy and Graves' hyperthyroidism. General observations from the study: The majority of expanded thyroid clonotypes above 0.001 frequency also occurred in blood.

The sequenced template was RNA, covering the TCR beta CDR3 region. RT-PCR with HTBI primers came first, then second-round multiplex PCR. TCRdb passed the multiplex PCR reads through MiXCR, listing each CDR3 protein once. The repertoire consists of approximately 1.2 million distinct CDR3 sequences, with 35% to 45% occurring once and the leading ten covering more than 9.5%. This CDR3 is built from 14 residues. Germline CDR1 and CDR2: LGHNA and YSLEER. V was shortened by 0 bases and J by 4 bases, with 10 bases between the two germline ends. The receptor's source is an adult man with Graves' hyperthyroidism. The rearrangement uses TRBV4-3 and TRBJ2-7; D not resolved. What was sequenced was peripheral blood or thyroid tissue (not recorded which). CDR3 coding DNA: TGCGCCAGCAGCCAAGACCCCACGAGATACGAGCAGTACTTC. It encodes CASSQDPTRYEQYF.